The 22 T cell receptor beta chains given below trace back to one sample, sequenced in a study of cytomegalovirus exposure and HLA in healthy donors. PCR amplification relied on 60 Vbeta primers (plus 13 Jbeta primers). The method was immunoSEQ multiplex PCR; TCRdb's version includes in-frame clones alone and lacks a portion of them. The table lists under 200,000 clones, more than 80% of them singletons. The sample comprised PBMCs. The receptors come from a young woman in good health and CMV-seropositive.

The rearrangement links TRBV29-1 to TRBJ2-7, with D perhaps TRBD1 (6 bases). This CDR3 is 14 amino acids long. CDR1 and CDR2 (germline): SQVTM, ANQGSEA. Trimming pared 7 bases from V and 6 bases from J, leaving 22 bases between. CDR3 nucleotide sequence: TGCAGCGCCCTAGGCGGGCAGGGGAAGACCGAGCAGTACTTC. Amino acids: CSALGGQGKTEQYF.

The rearrangement links TRBV7-9 to TRBJ2-2; 8 bases are shared with TRBD1. The CDR3 runs 14 residues. The V segment lost 5 bases and the J segment 4 bases; nucleotides outside the gene matches: 3. The germline gives CDR1 SEHNR, CDR2 FQNEAQ (reference sequence). The CDR3 nucleotides are TGTGCCAGCAGCCTCGGACAGGGCACCGGGGAGCTGTTTTTT. This sequence encodes CASSLGQGTGELFF.

This clone was found a few times. This chain joins TRBV9 and TRBJ1-6, with D unclear. Germline CDR1 is SGDLS and CDR2 is YYNGEE. The CDR3 covers 15 residues. Trimming cost V 0 bases and J 9 bases, with 13 bases left between them. The CDR3 is CASSVDTLPSSPLHF. The CDR3 nucleotides read TGTGCCAGCAGCGTAGATACCCTCCCGAGTTCACCCCTCCACTTT. Based on the CDR3 plus reference TRBV9 and TRBJ1-6, the full variable domain is DSGVTQTPKHLITATGQRVTLRCSPRSGDLSVYWYQQSLDQGLQFLIQYYNGEERAKGNILERFSAQQFPDLHSELNLSSLELGDSALYFCASSVDTLPSSPLHFGNGTRLTVT.

The gene calls are TRBV30 and TRBJ2-7; D is perhaps TRBD1 (5 bases). Looked up from germline, CDR1 is GTSNPN and CDR2 is SVGIG (reference sequence). There are 14 residues in the CDR3. CDR3 region: CAQGAHYADLEQYF. CDR3 coding DNA: TGTGCTCAAGGGGCACACTATGCTGACCTCGAGCAGTACTTC.

The chain uses TRBV27 and TRBJ1-1; 7 bases match TRBD1. Germline CDR1 is MNHEY and CDR2 is SMNVEV (reference sequence). The CDR3 length is 16 residues. J lost 3 bases, V lost 0 bases, and 7 bases had no gene match. Written as DNA, the CDR3 is TGTGCCAGCAGTTTATCAGGGGGCGAGGGCTACACTGAAGCTTTCTTT. Translation: CASSLSGGEGYTEAFF.

DNA of the CDR3: TGTGCCAGTAGTCTCCACCGGGGTCGGACTGGAAACACCATATATTTT. Protein product: CASSLHRGRTGNTIYF. V gene TRBV19 combines with J gene TRBJ1-3, with D unclear. V was cut by 5 bases and J by 2 bases, with 16 bases left in between. The germline gives CDR1 LNHDA, CDR2 SQIVND (reference sequence). The CDR3 has 16 amino acids.

The chain uses TRBV4-3 and TRBJ1-3, with D hard to call. The V gene's germline CDR1 is LGHNA and CDR2 YSLEER. V lost 0 bases, J lost 11 bases, and 17 bases lay in between. This CDR3 comprises 15 residues. The CDR3: CASSQDVLVPPAIYF. DNA of the CDR3: TGCGCCAGCAGCCAAGATGTCCTTGTTCCTCCCGCCATATATTTT.

The chain employs TRBV4-1 and TRBJ2-1; D remains unclear. The CDR3 is made up of 15 amino acids. V dropped 4 bases and J dropped 0 bases, with 10 bases sitting between them. Germline assignment: CDR1 MGHRA and CDR2 YSYEKL. CDR3 amino acids: CASSPTTSSYNEQFF. Here the CDR3 DNA reads TGCGCCAGCAGCCCCACGACAAGCTCCTACAATGAGCAGTTCTTC.

This chain connects TRBV10-2 to TRBJ2-5; 9 bases match TRBD1. Trimming at V came to 2 bases and at J to 1 base, leaving 5 bases not matched to a gene. Germline lookup yields CDR1 WSHSY and CDR2 SAAADI. This CDR3 region has 16 residues. The DNA of the CDR3 is TGCGCCAGCAGTGAGGGGGGACAGGGCTCCCAAGAGACCCAGTACTTC. Residues: CASSEGGQGSQETQYF.

This chain joins TRBV14 and TRBJ2-5; 8 bases align to TRBD1. CDR1 and CDR2 from the germline V gene are SGHDN and FVKESK. Losses at the gene ends were 4 bases for V and 3 bases for J; bases not matched to a gene: 4. The CDR3 runs 14 residues. DNA for the CDR3: TGTGCCAGCAGCCTGCAGGGGGCCGAAGAGACCCAGTACTTC. As protein: CASSLQGAEETQYF.

This chain joins TRBV4-3 and TRBJ2-5, with D possibly being TRBD2 (6 bases). Per germline, CDR1 LGHNA and CDR2 YSLEER. This CDR3 has 16 amino acids. Trimming took off 4 bases at V and 5 bases at J, with 20 bases between the two ends. CDR3 DNA sequence: TGCGCCAGCAGCCTAGACCTTTGGGGGGAAAGGGAGACCCAGTACTTC. Its translation is CASSLDLWGERETQYF.

This clone has only a few counts. The chain uses TRBV9 and TRBJ2-2; D not resolved. V shed 0 bases and J shed 4 bases, with 7 bases lying between them. This CDR3 is built from 14 residues. Germline CDR1 SGDLS, CDR2 YYNGEE. The chain's CDR3 is CASSVGGSTGELFF. The DNA of the CDR3 is TGTGCCAGCAGCGTAGGAGGCAGCACCGGGGAGCTGTTTTTT.

In this sample, this clone turned up a few times. This chain connects TRBV5-1 to TRBJ1-3; D is unresolved. Germline CDR1 reads SGHRS; CDR2 reads YFSETQ. The CDR3 length is 15 residues. V gave up 0 bases and J gave up 1 base, with 8 bases separating them. The CDR3 sequence is CASSLATGSGNTIYF. DNA of the CDR3: TGCGCCAGCAGCTTGGCCACGGGTTCTGGAAACACCATATATTTT.

This rearrangement joins TRBV2 to TRBJ1-4, with D possibly TRBD1 on 5 matching bases. The germline V gene encodes CDR1 SNHLY and CDR2 FYNNEI. The CDR3 is 14 amino acids. V lost 1 base and J 4 bases, leaving 7 bases between the germline ends. CDR3 amino acids: CASSEGTLNEKLFF. CDR3 DNA sequence: TGTGCCAGCAGTGAAGGGACACTTAATGAAAAACTGTTTTTT. The full variable domain, with the rest looked up from reference TRBV2 and TRBJ1-4, is EPEVTQTPSHQVTQMGQEVILRCVPISNHLYFYWYRQILGQKVEFLVSFYNNEISEKSEIFDDQFSVERPDGSNFTLKIRSTKLEDSAMYFCASSEGTLNEKLFFGSGTQLSVL.

The chain links TRBV27 to TRBJ1-2; 7 positions match TRBD1. Germline V gene lookup returns CDR1 MNHEY and CDR2 SMNVEV (reference sequence). This CDR3 comprises 14 residues. V lost 5 bases, J lost 7 bases, and 10 bases stayed unmatched. The CDR3 nucleotides read TGTGCCAGCAGTCCCAGGGGGAGCGCTTTTGGCTACACCTTC. This translates into CASSPRGSAFGYTF.

The gene calls are TRBV27 and TRBJ1-1, with 8 bases that match TRBD1. The V and J ends lost 6 bases and 1 base, in that order; junction bases with no gene match: 10. The germline gives CDR1 MNHEY, CDR2 SMNVEV (reference sequence). The CDR3 consists of 16 residues. CDR3 protein: CASRRAGGDGNTEAFF. The DNA for the CDR3 is TGTGCCAGCAGAAGGGCAGGGGGCGATGGGAACACTGAAGCTTTCTTT.

This rearrangement joins TRBV18 to TRBJ2-2; TRBD1 is a possible D gene (6 bases). CDR3 length: 17 amino acids. Germline V lookup: CDR1 KGHSH, CDR2 LQKENI. Trimming removed 3 bases from V and 5 bases from J, with 19 bases in between. The CDR3 coding sequence is TGTGCCAGCTCACCTCCTGCTGGGGGCCGAGGGACCGGGGAGCTGTTTTTT. Amino acids: CASSPPAGGRGTGELFF.

This clone came up once. V is TRBV5-1 and J is TRBJ1-4, with 7 bases that match TRBD1. The CDR3 is made up of 15 amino acids. Losses at the gene ends were 4 bases for V and 5 bases for J; bases not matched to a gene: 8. Germline V gene sequence: CDR1 SGHRS, CDR2 YFSETQ. CDR3 loop: CASSPRQGPNEKLFF. CDR3 nucleotides: TGCGCCAGCAGCCCCCGACAGGGACCCAATGAAAAACTGTTTTTT.

This chain uses TRBV7-2 with TRBJ2-3, with 14 bases lining up with TRBD2. Germline V gene lookup returns CDR1 SGHTA and CDR2 FQGNSA. CDR3 length: 18 residues. After removal of 6 bases from V and 1 base from J, the junction contained 9 bases not matched to a gene. The CDR3 nucleotides are TGTGCCAGCAGTATGAGACTAGCGGGGGGGCTTGGCACAGATACGCAGTATTTT. It specifies CASSMRLAGGLGTDTQYF.

The chain uses TRBV4-2 and TRBJ2-7, with D possibly matching TRBD1 (6 bases). This CDR3 is built from 14 residues. Germline V CDR1 and CDR2: LGHNA, YNFKEQ. Trimming removed 2 bases from V and 1 base from J, with 9 bases in between. This chain's CDR3 is CASSQQDSSYEQYF. CDR3 nucleotides: TGTGCCAGCAGCCAACAGGACAGTTCCTACGAGCAGTACTTC.

This clone showed up just once. The V call is TRBV4-1, the J call TRBJ1-2; tentative D call: TRBD1 (5 bases). The germline V gene encodes CDR1 MGHRA and CDR2 YSYEKL. V lost 0 bases and J lost 4, with 12 bases in between. The CDR3 runs 15 residues. CDR3 in DNA: TGCGCCAGCAGCCAAGATCATAGGGGAGGCTATGGCTACACCTTC. It translates to CASSQDHRGGYGYTF.

This sequence joins TRBV13 and TRBJ2-7, with TRBD1 identical over 7 bases. The CDR3 extends over 15 amino acids. Trimming cost V 1 base and J 0 bases; bases outside gene matches: 3. Per the germline V gene, CDR1 is PRHDT and CDR2 is FYEKMQ (reference sequence). The CDR3 DNA sequence: TGTGCCAGCAGCTTAGAAGGGGGCTTCTCCTACGAGCAGTACTTC. It specifies CASSLEGGFSYEQYF.